This T cell receptor (beta chain) was sequenced in a study of response to subunit inactivated influenza vaccine. The study's findings and limits: Few additional T cells are recruited per seasonal influenza vaccination, authors suggested.

Details on this clonotype: As yet, its antigen is unknown.

The germline V gene encodes CDR1 KGHDR and CDR2 SFDVKD. This CDR3 contains 15 residues. V was trimmed by 3 bases and J by 2 bases, leaving 10 bases between them. MiXCR, run by TCRdb on the RT-PCR reads, gives a single entry per CDR3 protein. The sample has about 520,000 distinct CDR3 sequences, about 25% seen once; the top ten hold 1.5% to 2%. The sample consisted of CD4+ T cells sorted from PBMCs, taken less than 6 days after vaccination. The V gene is TRBV24-1, the J gene TRBJ2-4; possibly TRBD2 for D (7 bases). The sequence was obtained from a man aged 50 to 59 who received an inactivated influenza vaccine. CDR3 sequence reads: CATSDGRGTKNIQYF. In nucleotides, the CDR3 is TGTGCCACCAGTGATGGGAGGGGGACCAAAAACATTCAGTACTTC.